The 13 T cell receptor beta chains listed next were all sequenced from one sample in a study of T cell repertoires in cytomegalovirus infection. The antigens for these receptors are not known. TCRdb reprocessed the reads with MiXCR, giving one entry per CDR3 protein. The sample has about 27,000 distinct CDR3 sequences, under 20% seen once. The material sequenced was CD8+ T cells from cultured PBMCs, taken from culture after CMV antigen stimulation. All receptors come from a human donor in good health (CMV status not recorded). Some clones in this sample may be carry-over from other donors' samples.

This clonotype turned up a few times. The chain has TRBV4-1 and TRBJ2-1; no firm D call. Germline-derived CDR1 and CDR2 are MGHRA and YSYEKL. The CDR3 loop spans 14 amino acids. V lost 1 base and J lost 5, with 9 bases in between. CDR3 sequence: CASSQVNGHNEQFF. Written as DNA, the CDR3 is TGCGCCAGCAGCCAAGTGAACGGACACAATGAGCAGTTCTTC.

The table lists this clonotype with many counts. The chain employs TRBV13 and TRBJ2-3, with D possibly being TRBD1 (5 bases). V was clipped by 3 bases and J by 1 base, with 14 bases between them. The CDR3 sequence is 16 residues long. Germline CDR1 is PRHDT and CDR2 is FYEKMQ (reference sequence). CDR3 loop: CASSFVGPDRTDTQYF. In nucleotides, the CDR3 is TGTGCCAGCAGCTTTGTGGGGCCTGATCGCACAGATACGCAGTATTTT.

This clonotype has more than one count but fewer than ten. The J gene is TRBJ2-7, the V gene TRBV20-1; tentatively, D is TRBD1 or TRBD2 (6 bases each). CDR1 is DFQATT, CDR2 SNEGSKA, per germline (reference sequence). The V and J ends lost 0 bases and 2 bases respectively, with 14 bases between them. This CDR3 spans 15 amino acids. The CDR3, as DNA: TGCAGTGCTAGAGATCTAGAGGGGGAGGCCTACGAGCAGTACTTC. Its protein is CSARDLEGEAYEQYF.

This clonotype was detected a few times. The chain carries TRBV7-9 and TRBJ2-4, with D perhaps TRBD1 (5 bases). V was shortened by 5 bases and J by 11 bases, with 16 bases between the two germline ends. This CDR3 region has 13 residues. CDR1 SEHNR and CDR2 FQNEAQ come from the germline V gene (reference sequence). Written as DNA, the CDR3 is TGTGCCAGCAGCAACGACAGTAGAAGGTTTCAGTACTTC. Translating it yields CASSNDSRRFQYF.

This chain uses TRBV27 with TRBJ1-1; D unresolved. Germline CDR1 is MNHEY and CDR2 is SMNVEV (reference sequence). The CDR3 is 12 residues long. The germline V and J ends were trimmed by 6 bases and 0 bases, with 5 bases remaining between them. CDR3 nucleotide sequence: TGTGCCAGCAGCCTCATGAACACTGAAGCTTTCTTT. Residues: CASSLMNTEAFF.

This sequence joins TRBV12-3 or TRBV12-4 and TRBJ2-1; D may be TRBD1 (7 bases). Trimming cost V 6 bases and J 8 bases, with 35 bases left between them. This CDR3 region has 20 residues. This chain's CDR3 is CASSPRGAQGRSGRSYEQFF. Here the CDR3 DNA reads TGTGCCAGCAGCCCCAGGGGGGCCCAGGGGCGAAGTGGGAGGAGCTATGAGCAGTTCTTC.

This CDR3 is CATIPDRAITDTQYF. CDR3 in DNA: TGTGCCACCATCCCAGACAGGGCGATCACAGATACGCAGTATTTT. The rearrangement uses TRBV7-9 and TRBJ2-3, with TRBD1 identical over 7 bases. With 10 bases clipped from V and 2 bases from J, the junction kept 12 bases outside the gene matches. The CDR3 is made up of 15 amino acids. Germline loops: CDR1 SEHNR, CDR2 FQNEAQ (reference sequence).

This clonotype was counted a single time. The chain has TRBV7-8 and TRBJ2-5; weak D call: TRBD1 (5 bases). Germline CDR1 SGHVS, CDR2 FQNEAQ. V lost 4 bases and J lost 4, with 10 bases in between. The CDR3 totals 13 residues. CDR3 region: CASSSDRGETQYF. The CDR3 coding sequence is TGTGCCAGCAGCTCCGACAGAGGAGAGACCCAGTACTTC.

This clonotype appeared many times. The J gene is TRBJ2-7, the V gene TRBV7-2; D gene uncertain. The CDR3 contains 14 residues. Germline V CDR1 and CDR2: SGHTA, FQGNSA. Trimming stripped 3 bases from V and 0 bases from J, with 9 bases between. CDR3 protein: CASSFSISSYEQYF. In nucleotides, the CDR3 is TGTGCCAGCAGCTTTTCCATTAGCTCCTACGAGCAGTACTTC.

This sequence joins TRBV25-1 and TRBJ1-5, with D possibly matching TRBD1 (6 bases). Trimming removed 5 bases from V and 2 bases from J, with 7 bases in between. The germline V gene encodes CDR1 MGHDK and CDR2 SYGVNS. The CDR3 runs to 13 residues. This CDR3 is CASSRTGNQPQHF. The CDR3 coding sequence is TGTGCCAGCAGTCGGACAGGCAATCAGCCCCAGCATTTT.

The chain carries TRBV7-2 and TRBJ2-2; possible D gene TRBD2, 5 bases. Trimming left V 5 bases short and J 6 bases short, with 19 bases between. Germline V CDR1 and CDR2: SGHTA, FQGNSA. CDR3 length: 16 amino acids. This chain's CDR3 is CASSPMVPGSAGELFF. CDR3 DNA sequence: TGTGCCAGCAGCCCTATGGTCCCGGGGTCTGCCGGGGAGCTGTTTTTT.

This clonotype has a handful of counts. CDR3 in amino acids: CASSLALAGGHTDTQYF. For the CDR3, the DNA is TGTGCCAGCAGCTTAGCGCTAGCGGGGGGGCACACAGATACGCAGTATTTT. V usage is TRBV7-2 and J usage is TRBJ2-3; TRBD2 aligns across 12 bases. The germline gives CDR1 SGHTA, CDR2 FQGNSA. This CDR3 has 17 amino acids. V lost 0 bases and J lost 2; bases outside the gene matches: 3.

This chain uses TRBV28 with TRBJ1-3, with D maybe TRBD1 (5 bases). The CDR3 is 16 residues long. Germline CDR1 reads MDHEN; CDR2 reads SYDVKM. Deletions cut 3 bases from V and 0 bases from J, with 12 bases between. This chain's CDR3 is CASSFPGRFSGNTIYF. For the CDR3, the DNA is TGTGCCAGCAGTTTCCCGGGACGGTTCTCTGGAAACACCATATATTTT.